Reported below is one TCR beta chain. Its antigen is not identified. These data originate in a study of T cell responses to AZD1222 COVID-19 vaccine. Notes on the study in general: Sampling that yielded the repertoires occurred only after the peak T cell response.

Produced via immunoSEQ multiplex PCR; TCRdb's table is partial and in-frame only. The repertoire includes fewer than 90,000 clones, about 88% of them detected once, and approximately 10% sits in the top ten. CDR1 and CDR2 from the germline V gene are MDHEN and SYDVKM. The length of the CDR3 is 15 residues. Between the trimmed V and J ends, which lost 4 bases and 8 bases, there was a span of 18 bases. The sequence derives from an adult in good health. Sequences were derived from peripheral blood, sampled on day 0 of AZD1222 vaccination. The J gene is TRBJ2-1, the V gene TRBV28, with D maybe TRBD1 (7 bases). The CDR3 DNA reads TGTGCCAGCAGTTCCGACTGGAGGGGGCAATATGAGCAGTTCTTC. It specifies CASSSDWRGQYEQFF. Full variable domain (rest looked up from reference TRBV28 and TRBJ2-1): DVKVTQSSRYLVKRTGEKVFLECVQDMDHENMFWYRQDPGLGLRLIYFSYDVKMKEKGDIPEGYSVSREKKERFSLILESASTNQTSMYLCASSSDWRGQYEQFFGPGTRLTVL.